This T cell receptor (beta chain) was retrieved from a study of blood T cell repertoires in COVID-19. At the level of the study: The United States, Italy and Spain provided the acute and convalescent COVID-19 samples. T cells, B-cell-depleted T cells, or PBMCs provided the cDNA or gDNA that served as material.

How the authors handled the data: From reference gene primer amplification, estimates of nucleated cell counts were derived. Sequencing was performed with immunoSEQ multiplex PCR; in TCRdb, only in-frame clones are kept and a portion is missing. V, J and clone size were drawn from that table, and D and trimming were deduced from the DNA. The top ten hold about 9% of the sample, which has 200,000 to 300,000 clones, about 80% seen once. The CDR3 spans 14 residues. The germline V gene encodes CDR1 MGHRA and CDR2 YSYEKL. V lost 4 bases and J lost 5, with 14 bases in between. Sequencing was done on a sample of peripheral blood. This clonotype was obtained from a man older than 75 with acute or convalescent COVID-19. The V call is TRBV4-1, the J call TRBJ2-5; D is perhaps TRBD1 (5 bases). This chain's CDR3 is CASSRSGLPETQYF. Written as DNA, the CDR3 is TGCGCCAGCAGCCGTTCAGGGCTTCCGGAGACCCAGTACTTC.